This T cell receptor beta chain was recovered during a study of blood T cells in healthy people across ages. Study results and limitations: Compared with aged donors, long-lived donors showed fewer expanded clones, suggesting selection.

It was with a sample-barcoded 5' primer and a J-beta primer mix that a second PCR of roughly 7 to 12 cycles was run. TCRdb called the 5' RACE reads again in MiXCR, with one record for every CDR3 protein. In the table there are 2 million or so distinct CDR3 sequences, around half of which are singletons. Roughly 10 milliliters was the volume of peripheral blood drawn from each donor. This clonotype occurred a few times. The antigen remains unidentified. This clonotype was sampled from a woman in her forties in good health. The sequenced sample was blood.

CDR3 protein: CSARGKAGGPRSYNEQFF. The CDR3 bases are TGCAGTGCTAGGGGTAAAGCGGGGGGGCCTAGGTCCTACAATGAGCAGTTCTTC. The rearrangement links TRBV20-1 to TRBJ2-1; 10 nucleotides agree with TRBD2. The J segment lost 1 base and the V segment lost 3 bases, leaving 12 bases of the junction unmatched. The germline gives CDR1 DFQATT, CDR2 SNEGSKA (reference sequence). CDR3 length: 18 amino acids.